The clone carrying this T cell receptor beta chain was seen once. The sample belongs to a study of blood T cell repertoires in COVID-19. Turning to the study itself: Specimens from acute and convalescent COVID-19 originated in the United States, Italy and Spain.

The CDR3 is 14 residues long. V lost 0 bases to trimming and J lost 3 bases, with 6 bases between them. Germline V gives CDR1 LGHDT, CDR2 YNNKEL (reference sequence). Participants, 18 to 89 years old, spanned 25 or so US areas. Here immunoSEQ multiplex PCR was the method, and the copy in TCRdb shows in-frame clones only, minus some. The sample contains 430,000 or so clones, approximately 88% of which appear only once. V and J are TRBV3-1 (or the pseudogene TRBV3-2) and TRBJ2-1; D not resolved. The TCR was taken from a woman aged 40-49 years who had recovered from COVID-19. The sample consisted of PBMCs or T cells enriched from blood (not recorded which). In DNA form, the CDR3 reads TGTGCCAGCAGCCAAGATAACGGCTACAATGAGCAGTTCTTC. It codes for CASSQDNGYNEQFF.